These 2 T cell receptor beta chains were all obtained from the same sample, sequenced in a study of T cell responses to AZD1222 COVID-19 vaccine (dated by TCRdb to 2020 to 2022). Libraries were prepared through the immunoSEQ multiplex PCR assay. The table was pulled from immuneACCESS by TCRdb, which kept in-frame rearrangements only. Such tables lose some clones; where checked, under half of the loss comes from unresolved V genes, and the rest has no known cause. Across this sample there are some 130,000 clones, with 90% seen only once. Less than 8.5% of the sample is in the top ten clones. The time point label corresponds to: baseline before first vaccination. The sequencing here drew on peripheral blood, taken on day 0 of AZD1222 vaccination. These receptors all come from an adult in good health.

The chain combines TRBV21-1 with TRBJ2-1; TRBD2, the D gene given by the table, was not confirmed from the DNA. TRBV21-1 is deemed a pseudogene. CDR3 length: 13 amino acids. CDR3 nucleotide sequence: TGTGCCAGCAGCCTGCCTAGCGGCAATGAGCAGTTCTTC. Its translation: CASSLPSGNEQFF.

For this clone: The junction does not match germline at one end; this may be a read error. The J gene is TRBJ2-7, the V gene TRBV27; D ambiguous. Germline CDR1 MNHEY, CDR2 SMNVEV (reference sequence). CDR3 length: 16 amino acids. CDR3 protein: CASRPSKGGALYDQYF. The CDR3 DNA reads TGTGCCAGCCGACCCTCGAAAGGCGGCGCCCTATACGACCAGTACTTC.